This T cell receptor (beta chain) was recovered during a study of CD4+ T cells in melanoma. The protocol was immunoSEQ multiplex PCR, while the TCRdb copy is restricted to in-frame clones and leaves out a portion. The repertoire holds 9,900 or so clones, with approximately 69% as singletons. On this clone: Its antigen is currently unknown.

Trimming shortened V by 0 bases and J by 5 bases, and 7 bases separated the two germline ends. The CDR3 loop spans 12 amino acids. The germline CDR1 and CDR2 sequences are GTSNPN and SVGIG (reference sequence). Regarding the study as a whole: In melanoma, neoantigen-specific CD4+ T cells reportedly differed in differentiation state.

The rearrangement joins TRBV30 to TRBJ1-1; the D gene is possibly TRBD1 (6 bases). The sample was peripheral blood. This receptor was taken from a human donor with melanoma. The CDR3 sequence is CAWSVGGTEAFF. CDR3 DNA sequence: TGTGCCTGGAGTGTAGGGGGGACTGAAGCTTTCTTT. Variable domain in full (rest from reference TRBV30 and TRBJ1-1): SQTIHQWPATLVQPVGSPLSLECTVEGTSNPNLYWYRQAAGRGLQLLFYSVGIGQISSEVPQNLSASRPQDRQFILSSKKLLLSDSGFYLCAWSVGGTEAFFGQGTRLTVV.